This passage covers 28 T cell receptor beta chains from one sample sequenced in a study of T-cell memory formation after mild COVID-19. Each CDR3 protein gets one entry after TCRdb re-called the 5' RACE reads with MiXCR. The table includes 250,000 to 300,000 distinct CDR3 sequences, about 17% detected once. The sample taken for sequencing was PBMCs or a T cell subset sorted from them (not recorded which). These receptors came from a man younger than 35 who had mild COVID-19 (a few samples of this study predate the infection). Cell type and time point are not known.

The rearrangement links TRBV6-5 to TRBJ2-3, with TRBD2 matching 7 bases. Germline V gives CDR1 MNHEY, CDR2 SVGAGI. V lost 0 bases to trimming and J lost 4 bases; unmatched junction nucleotides: 1. This CDR3 has 14 residues. Written as DNA, the CDR3 is TGTGCCAGCAGTTACTCGGGGAGGGCAGATACGCAGTATTTT. It specifies CASSYSGRADTQYF.

This clonotype was counted a few times. The chain uses TRBV24-1 and TRBJ2-3; TRBD1 matches 9 bases. Trimming cost V 5 bases and J 8 bases; bases outside gene matches: 10. The CDR3 contains 15 residues. The germline V gene encodes CDR1 KGHDR and CDR2 SFDVKD. The CDR3 protein is CATSAGWTGAGTQYF. The DNA of the CDR3 is TGTGCCACCAGTGCGGGTTGGACAGGGGCGGGTACGCAGTATTTT.

The V call is TRBV4-1, the J call TRBJ2-2; the match to TRBD1 covers 10 bases. CDR1 MGHRA and CDR2 YSYEKL come from the germline V gene. V gave up 3 bases and J gave up 6 bases; unmatched junction bases: 4. The CDR3 is made up of 15 amino acids. CDR3 sequence: CASSQGTGEAGELFF. CDR3 sequence (DNA): TGCGCCAGCAGCCAGGGGACAGGGGAGGCCGGGGAGCTGTTTTTT.

The chain has TRBV6-6 and TRBJ2-3; D not certain. The CDR3 spans 12 residues. Trimming pared 0 bases from V and 6 bases from J, leaving 4 bases between. Germline lookup yields CDR1 MNHNY and CDR2 SVGAGI (reference sequence). CDR3 in DNA: TGTGCCAGCAGTTACTCTAGGGATACGCAGTATTTT. Amino acid sequence: CASSYSRDTQYF.

This clonotype was picked up a small number of times. This chain links TRBV5-1 with TRBJ2-3; no firm D call. Germline V gives CDR1 SGHRS, CDR2 YFSETQ. The CDR3 is made up of 13 amino acids. Trimming left V 6 bases short and J 6 bases short, with 14 bases between. This CDR3 reads CASTTRRTDTQYF. DNA of the CDR3: TGCGCCAGCACCACTCGTCGGACCGATACGCAGTATTTT.

This clonotype occurred a few times. The chain has TRBV5-1 and TRBJ1-2, with TRBD1 as a possible D gene (6 bases). V lost 0 bases, J lost 4 bases, and 13 bases lay in between. The CDR3 length is 15 residues. Germline V lookup: CDR1 SGHRS, CDR2 YFSETQ. CDR3 DNA sequence: TGCGCCAGCAGCTTGGGCCCGACAGGTCCCTATGGCTACACCTTC. Translation: CASSLGPTGPYGYTF.

The chain links TRBV4-1 to TRBJ2-4; a possible D gene is TRBD1 (6 bases). V was pared by 4 bases and J by 3 bases, with 13 bases between. The germline CDR1 and CDR2 sequences are MGHRA and YSYEKL. The length of the CDR3 is 15 residues. CDR3 amino acids: CASSLQGSGKNIQYF. CDR3 DNA: TGCGCCAGCAGCCTGCAGGGGTCGGGCAAAAACATTCAGTACTTC.

This clonotype was detected a few times. The genes are TRBV6-2 or TRBV6-3 and TRBJ2-3, with 10 nucleotides matching TRBD2. V shed 2 bases, J shed 2 bases, and the junction held 7 bases outside the gene matches. This CDR3 region has 17 residues. Germline-derived CDR1 and CDR2 are MNHEY and SVGEGT. The CDR3 sequence: CASSYRRTSGITDTQYF. The DNA for the CDR3 is TGTGCCAGCAGTTACCGTAGGACTAGCGGCATCACAGATACGCAGTATTTT.

This clonotype came up many times. The V call is TRBV5-1, the J call TRBJ2-1, with D maybe TRBD2 (6 bases). This CDR3 region has 14 residues. Between the trimmed V and J ends, which lost 3 bases and 4 bases, there was a span of 11 bases. Germline assignment: CDR1 SGHRS and CDR2 YFSETQ. In nucleotides, the CDR3 is TGCGCCAGCAGCTGGAGGGGTACTTACAATGAGCAGTTCTTC. Translated, it gives CASSWRGTYNEQFF.

The chain recombines TRBV18 with TRBJ2-3, with unresolved D. V was cut by 2 bases and J by 0 bases, with 12 bases left in between. CDR3 length: 16 amino acids. CDR1 KGHSH and CDR2 LQKENI come from the germline V gene. For the CDR3, the DNA is TGTGCCAGCTCACCATTGGGTACAACTAGCACAGATACGCAGTATTTT. Protein: CASSPLGTTSTDTQYF. The full variable domain, its missing parts supplied by reference TRBV18 and TRBJ2-3, is NAGVMQNPRHLVRRRGQEARLRCSPMKGHSHVYWYRQLPEEGLKFMVYLQKENIIDESGMPKERFSAEFPKEGPSILRIQQVVRGDSAAYFCASSPLGTTSTDTQYFGPGTRLTVL.

This sequence joins TRBV5-1 and TRBJ1-2, with TRBD1 identical over 8 bases. The CDR3 is 14 amino acids. Germline V gene sequence: CDR1 SGHRS, CDR2 YFSETQ. V dropped 0 bases and J dropped 7; count of bases not matched to a gene: 5. CDR3 nucleotide sequence: TGCGCCAGCAGCTTGGGGACAGGGTTATCTGGCTACACCTTC. This translates into CASSLGTGLSGYTF. Drawing the rest from reference TRBV5-1 and TRBJ1-2, the complete variable domain is KAGVTQTPRYLIKTRGQQVTLSCSPISGHRSVSWYQQTPGQGLQFLFEYFSETQRNKGNFPGRFSGRQFSNSRSEMNVSTLELGDSALYLCASSLGTGLSGYTFGSGTRLTVV.

This clonotype was observed a few times. V and J are TRBV7-2 and TRBJ2-5, with 7 bases aligning to TRBD2. Germline CDR1 SGHTA, CDR2 FQGNSA. This CDR3 region has 14 residues. J lost 5 bases, V lost 1 base, and 4 bases had no gene match. DNA of the CDR3: TGTGCCAGCAGCTTAGTATACGGGGGGGAGACCCAGTACTTC. As protein: CASSLVYGGETQYF. The full variable domain, completed using reference TRBV7-2 and TRBJ2-5, is GAGVSQSPSNKVTEKGKDVELRCDPISGHTALYWYRQSLGQGLEFLIYFQGNSAPDKSGLPSDRFSAERTGGSVSTLTIQRTQQEDSAVYLCASSLVYGGETQYFGPGTRLLVL.

This clonotype was counted only a few times. This chain uses TRBV5-6 with TRBJ1-4; no definite D call. Germline V gives CDR1 SGHDT, CDR2 YYEEEE. The CDR3 spans 13 residues. The V end lost 4 bases, the J end lost 5 bases, and 9 bases lay between the germline ends. CDR3 sequence reads: CASSQPPNEKLFF. The CDR3 bases are TGTGCCAGCAGCCAGCCGCCCAATGAAAAACTGTTTTTT.

The chain couples TRBV5-1 to TRBJ2-3; TRBD1 matches 7 bases. Germline CDR1 SGHRS, CDR2 YFSETQ. CDR3 size: 15 residues. The trim removed 4 bases at V and 2 bases at J, leaving 7 bases unmatched. The CDR3 is CASSHRDSYTDTQYF. The CDR3 DNA sequence: TGCGCCAGCAGCCACAGGGACAGTTACACAGATACGCAGTATTTT.

The chain carries TRBV20-1 and TRBJ1-1; TRBD1 agrees at 9 bases. The CDR3 contains 13 residues. V dropped 0 bases and J dropped 4; count of bases not matched to a gene: 0. Germline values: CDR1 DFQATT, CDR2 SNEGSKA (reference sequence). This CDR3 is CSARETGGTEAFF. DNA for the CDR3: TGCAGTGCTAGAGAGACAGGGGGCACTGAAGCTTTCTTT.

This clonotype has more than one count but fewer than ten. V and J are TRBV5-5 and TRBJ1-1, with a weak D call TRBD1 (5 bases). Trimming pared 0 bases from V and 6 bases from J, leaving 15 bases between. This CDR3 has 15 amino acids. CDR1 and CDR2 from the germline V gene are SGHKS and YYEKEE (reference sequence). This chain's CDR3 is CASSLEVWGGAEAFF. In DNA, the CDR3 is TGTGCCAGCAGCTTGGAGGTGTGGGGAGGGGCTGAAGCTTTCTTT.

This clonotype was observed a handful of times. The gene calls are TRBV6-5 and TRBJ2-3; tentatively, D is TRBD2 (5 bases). The CDR3 loop spans 14 amino acids. V dropped 4 bases and J dropped 2 bases, with 10 bases sitting between them. Germline CDR1 reads MNHEY; CDR2 reads SVGAGI. CDR3 region: CASSLLGDTDTQYF. The CDR3 bases are TGTGCCAGCAGTTTACTCGGGGACACAGATACGCAGTATTTT.

The chain couples TRBV20-1 to TRBJ2-7; 8 nucleotides match TRBD2. CDR3 size: 14 residues. The V gene end was trimmed by 1 base and the J gene end by 6 bases; junction bases not matched to a gene: 8. Germline CDR1 is DFQATT and CDR2 is SNEGSKA (reference sequence). The CDR3 DNA follows: TGCAGTGCTAGAGTAGCGGGGCATATGGGCGAGCAGTACTTC. As protein: CSARVAGHMGEQYF.

This clonotype was recorded many times. CDR3 sequence: CASSPGGWTDTQYF. As DNA, the CDR3 is TGTGCCAGCAGCCCGGGGGGCTGGACAGATACGCAGTATTTT. V gene TRBV7-2 combines with J gene TRBJ2-3, with D tentatively TRBD2 (7 bases). Germline loops: CDR1 SGHTA, CDR2 FQGNSA. The V gene lost 5 bases and the J gene lost 3 bases, with 12 bases spanning the gap. The CDR3 is made up of 14 amino acids.

In its sample, this clonotype was seen a few times. J is TRBJ2-2 and V is TRBV11-2; 10 bases match TRBD1. Looked up from germline, CDR1 is SGHAT and CDR2 is FQNNGV. The CDR3 is made up of 17 amino acids. Unmatched junction bases numbered 9, after V lost 5 bases and J lost 3 bases. CDR3 loop: CASSRIPDRGDTGELFF. The CDR3, as DNA: TGTGCCAGCAGCAGAATACCGGACAGGGGGGACACCGGGGAGCTGTTTTTT.

This clonotype was detected only a few times. CDR3: CASSLDPNYEQYV. CDR3 nucleotide sequence: TGTGCCAGCAGCCTGGACCCCAATTACGAGCAGTACGTC. This chain uses TRBV7-2 with TRBJ2-7, with D hard to call. V lost 5 bases to trimming and J lost 4 bases, with 12 bases between them. Germline V gives CDR1 SGHTA, CDR2 FQGNSA. This CDR3 region has 13 residues.

This chain joins TRBV7-9 and TRBJ1-2; D possibly corresponds to TRBD1 (5 bases). V was cut by 6 bases and J by 7 bases, with 15 bases left in between. The CDR3 consists of 13 residues. Germline assignment: CDR1 SEHNR and CDR2 FQNEAQ (reference sequence). The CDR3 here is CASREWDRGGYTF. The CDR3 region has the DNA TGTGCCAGCAGGGAGTGGGACCGGGGTGGCTACACCTTC. The full variable domain, in which reference TRBV7-9 and TRBJ1-2 provide the parts outside the CDR3, is DTGVSQNPRHKITKRGQNVTFRCDPISEHNRLYWYRQTLGQGPEFLTYFQNEAQLEKSRLLSDRFSAERPKGSFSTLEIQRTEQGDSAMYLCASREWDRGGYTFGSGTRLTVV.

This clonotype was counted only a few times. This sequence joins TRBV20-1 and TRBJ2-3; 14 nucleotides align to TRBD2. The CDR3 length is 15 residues. Germline-derived CDR1 and CDR2 are DFQATT and SNEGSKA (reference sequence). J gave up 11 bases and V 6 bases, and 13 bases lay outside the gene matches. The CDR3 sequence: CSASRTSGGSSVQYF. In DNA, the CDR3 is TGCAGTGCGTCCCGGACTAGCGGGGGGTCTTCGGTGCAGTATTTT.

The V call is TRBV28, the J call TRBJ1-6; D uncertain. V lost 3 bases and J 9 bases, leaving 12 bases between the germline ends. Germline V gene sequence: CDR1 MDHEN, CDR2 SYDVKM. The CDR3 covers 14 residues. DNA for the CDR3: TGTGCCAGCAGTTTTAACAGCGGCACTTCACCCCTCCACTTT. Encoded protein: CASSFNSGTSPLHF.

The chain uses TRBV5-1 and TRBJ2-6; D gene uncertain. V was shortened by 4 bases and J by 0 bases, with 11 bases between the two germline ends. Germline V gene sequence: CDR1 SGHRS, CDR2 YFSETQ. CDR3 length equals 16 residues. CDR3 protein: CASSLPVISGANVLTF. CDR3 coding DNA: TGCGCCAGCAGCCTTCCAGTGATCTCTGGGGCCAACGTCCTGACTTTC.

This chain links TRBV6-4 with TRBJ2-7, with a tentative D call TRBD1 (6 bases). CDR3 length equals 12 residues. CDR1 and CDR2 from the germline V gene are MRHNA and SNTAGT. V lost 6 bases, J lost 3 bases, and 9 bases lay in between. The CDR3 sequence is CASRNRDYEQYV. For the CDR3, the DNA is TGTGCCAGCAGGAACAGGGACTACGAGCAGTACGTC.

This clonotype has just a few counts. This chain uses TRBV7-3 with TRBJ2-5; no reliable D call. Germline loops: CDR1 SGHTA, CDR2 FQGTGA. The CDR3 sequence is 14 residues long. Trimming stripped 4 bases from V and 5 bases from J, with 14 bases between. The CDR3 is CASSSSGASETQYF. CDR3 DNA: TGTGCCAGCAGCTCCTCTGGAGCGTCGGAGACCCAGTACTTC.

This clonotype was seen ten or more times. The V and J genes are TRBV9 and TRBJ2-3, with 11 bases aligning to TRBD2. CDR3 size: 14 residues. V shed 4 bases, J shed 4 bases, and the junction held 2 bases outside the gene matches. Germline assignment: CDR1 SGDLS and CDR2 YYNGEE. The CDR3 region has the DNA TGTGCCAGCAGCTTGACTAGCGGGGCAGATACGCAGTATTTT. This sequence encodes CASSLTSGADTQYF.